This TCR beta chain was recorded in a study of T cells in Graves' hyperthyroidism and ophthalmopathy. CDR1 GTSNPN and CDR2 SVGIG come from the germline V gene (reference sequence). The CDR3 extends over 15 amino acids. V was pared by 0 bases and J by 0 bases, with 1 base of the junction left unmatched. This clonotype came up many times. Its target is not known. Overall study findings and caveats: Before onset, ophthalmopathy was predicted by the model a median 6.5 months earlier.

It was uncontrolled infection, other autoimmune disease, pregnancy or lactation that excluded patients. What was amplified from RNA transcripts were TCR beta CDR3 regions. With the HTBI primer set, the TCR CDR3 went through a first round of RT-PCR. Each CDR3 protein gets one entry after TCRdb re-called the multiplex PCR reads with MiXCR. This sample carries approximately 620,000 distinct CDR3 sequences, more than 15% of them seen once, and the ten largest clones take roughly 3.5%. The gene calls are TRBV30 and TRBJ2-7; 11 bases align to TRBD1. Sequencing used blood. The source of this sequence is a woman aged 40-49 years with Graves' ophthalmopathy. CDR3 in DNA: TGTGCCTGGAGTGTGGGGACAGGGGGCTCCTACGAGCAGTACTTC. Its protein product is CAWSVGTGGSYEQYF.